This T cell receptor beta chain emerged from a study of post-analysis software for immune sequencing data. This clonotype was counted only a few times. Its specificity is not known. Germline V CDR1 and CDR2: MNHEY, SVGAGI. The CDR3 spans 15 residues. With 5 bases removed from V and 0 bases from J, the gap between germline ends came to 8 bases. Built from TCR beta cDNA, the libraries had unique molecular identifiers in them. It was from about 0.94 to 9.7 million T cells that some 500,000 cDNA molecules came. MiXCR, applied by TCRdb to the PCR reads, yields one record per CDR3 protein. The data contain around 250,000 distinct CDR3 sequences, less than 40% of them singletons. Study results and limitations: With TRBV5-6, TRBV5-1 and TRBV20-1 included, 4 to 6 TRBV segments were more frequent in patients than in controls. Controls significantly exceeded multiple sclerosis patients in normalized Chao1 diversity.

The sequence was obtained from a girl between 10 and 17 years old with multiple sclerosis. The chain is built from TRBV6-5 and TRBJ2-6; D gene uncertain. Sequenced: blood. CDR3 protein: CASSVGPSGANVLTF. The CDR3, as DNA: TGTGCCAGCAGTGTAGGTCCCTCTGGGGCCAACGTCCTGACTTTC.